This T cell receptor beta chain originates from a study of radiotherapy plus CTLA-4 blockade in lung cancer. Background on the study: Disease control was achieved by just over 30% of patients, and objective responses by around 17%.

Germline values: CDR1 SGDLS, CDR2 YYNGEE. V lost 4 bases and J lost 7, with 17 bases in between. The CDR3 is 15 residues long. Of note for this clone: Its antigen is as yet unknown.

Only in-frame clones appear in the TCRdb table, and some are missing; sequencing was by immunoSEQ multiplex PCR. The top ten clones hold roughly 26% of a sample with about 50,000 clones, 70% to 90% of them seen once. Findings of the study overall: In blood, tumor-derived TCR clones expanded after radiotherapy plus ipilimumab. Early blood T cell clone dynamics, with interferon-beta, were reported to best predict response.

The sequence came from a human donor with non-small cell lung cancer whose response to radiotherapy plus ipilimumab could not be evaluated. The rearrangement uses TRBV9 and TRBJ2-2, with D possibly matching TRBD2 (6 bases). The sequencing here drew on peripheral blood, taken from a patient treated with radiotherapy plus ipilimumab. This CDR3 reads CASSPPGGRFGELFF. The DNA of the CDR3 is TGTGCCAGCAGCCCCCCCGGGGGAAGGTTCGGGGAGCTGTTTTTT.